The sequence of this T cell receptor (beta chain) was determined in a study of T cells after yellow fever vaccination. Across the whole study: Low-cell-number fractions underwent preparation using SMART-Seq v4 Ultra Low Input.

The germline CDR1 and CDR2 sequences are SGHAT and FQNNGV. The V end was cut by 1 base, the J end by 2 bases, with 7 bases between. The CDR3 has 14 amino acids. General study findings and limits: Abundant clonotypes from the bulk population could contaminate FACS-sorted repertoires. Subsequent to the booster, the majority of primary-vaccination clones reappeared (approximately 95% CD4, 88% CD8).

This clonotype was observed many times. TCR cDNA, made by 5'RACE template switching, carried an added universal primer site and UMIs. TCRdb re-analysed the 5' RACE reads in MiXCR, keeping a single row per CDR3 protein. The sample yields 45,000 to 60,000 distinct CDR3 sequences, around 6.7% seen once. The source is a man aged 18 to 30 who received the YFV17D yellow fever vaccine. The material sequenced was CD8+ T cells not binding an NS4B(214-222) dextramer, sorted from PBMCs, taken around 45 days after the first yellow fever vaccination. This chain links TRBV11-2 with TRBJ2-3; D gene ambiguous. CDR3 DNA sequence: TGTGCCAGCAGCTTAGGCGGATTCACAGATACGCAGTATTTT. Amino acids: CASSLGGFTDTQYF.